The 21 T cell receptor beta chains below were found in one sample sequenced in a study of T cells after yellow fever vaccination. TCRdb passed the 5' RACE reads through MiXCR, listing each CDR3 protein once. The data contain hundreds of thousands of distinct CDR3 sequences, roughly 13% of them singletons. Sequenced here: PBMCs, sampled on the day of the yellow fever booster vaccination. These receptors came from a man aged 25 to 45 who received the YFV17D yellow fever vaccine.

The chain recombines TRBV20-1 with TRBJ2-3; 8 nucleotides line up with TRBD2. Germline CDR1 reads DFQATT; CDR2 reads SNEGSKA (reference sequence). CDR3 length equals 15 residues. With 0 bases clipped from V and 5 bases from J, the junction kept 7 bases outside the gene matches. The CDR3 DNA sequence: TGCAGTGCTAGAGATCCCAGCGGGAGTGGAGATACGCAGTATTTT. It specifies CSARDPSGSGDTQYF.

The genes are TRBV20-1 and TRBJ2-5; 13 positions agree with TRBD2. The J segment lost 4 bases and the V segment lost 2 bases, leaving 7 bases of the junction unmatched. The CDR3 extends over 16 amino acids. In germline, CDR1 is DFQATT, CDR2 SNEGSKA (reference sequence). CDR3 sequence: CSARSTSGRIAETQYF. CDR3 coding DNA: TGCAGTGCTAGATCGACTAGCGGGAGGATTGCAGAGACCCAGTACTTC.

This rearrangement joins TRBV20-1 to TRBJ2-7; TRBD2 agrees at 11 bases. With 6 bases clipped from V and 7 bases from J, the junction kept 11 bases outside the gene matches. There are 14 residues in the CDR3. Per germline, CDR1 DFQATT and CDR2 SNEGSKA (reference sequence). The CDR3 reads CSAVLLAGGSEQYF. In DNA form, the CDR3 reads TGCAGTGCCGTCCTCCTAGCGGGAGGATCTGAGCAGTACTTC.

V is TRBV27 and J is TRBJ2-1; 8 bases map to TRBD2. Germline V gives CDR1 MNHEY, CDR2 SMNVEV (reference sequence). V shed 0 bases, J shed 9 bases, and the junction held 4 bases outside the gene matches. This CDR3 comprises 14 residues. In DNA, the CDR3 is TGTGCCAGCAGTTTATCGACTAGCGTGGGTGAGCAGTTCTTC. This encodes CASSLSTSVGEQFF.

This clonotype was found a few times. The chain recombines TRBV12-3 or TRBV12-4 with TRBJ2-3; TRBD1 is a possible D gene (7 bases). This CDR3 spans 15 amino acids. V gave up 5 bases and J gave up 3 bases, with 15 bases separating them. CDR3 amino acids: CASSHPQGRTDTQYF. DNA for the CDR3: TGTGCCAGCAGTCACCCACAGGGGAGGACAGATACGCAGTATTTT.

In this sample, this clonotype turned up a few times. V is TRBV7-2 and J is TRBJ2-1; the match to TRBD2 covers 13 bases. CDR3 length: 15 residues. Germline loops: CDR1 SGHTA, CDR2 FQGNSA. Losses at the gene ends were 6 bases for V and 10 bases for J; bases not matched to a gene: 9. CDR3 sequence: CASRPGLAGVNEQFF. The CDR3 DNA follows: TGTGCCAGCAGGCCCGGACTAGCGGGAGTAAACGAGCAGTTCTTC.

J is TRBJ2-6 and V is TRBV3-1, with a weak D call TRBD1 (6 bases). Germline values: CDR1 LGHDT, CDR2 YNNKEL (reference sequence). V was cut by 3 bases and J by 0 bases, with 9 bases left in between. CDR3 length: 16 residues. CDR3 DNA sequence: TGTGCCAGCAGCCACGGACAGAACTCTGGGGCCAACGTCCTGACTTTC. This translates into CASSHGQNSGANVLTF. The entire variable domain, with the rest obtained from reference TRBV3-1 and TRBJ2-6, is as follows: DTAVSQTPKYLVTQMGNDKSIKCEQNLGHDTMYWYKQDSKKFLKIMFSYNNKELIINETVPNRFSPKSPDKAHLNLHINSLELGDSAVYFCASSHGQNSGANVLTFGAGSRLTVL.

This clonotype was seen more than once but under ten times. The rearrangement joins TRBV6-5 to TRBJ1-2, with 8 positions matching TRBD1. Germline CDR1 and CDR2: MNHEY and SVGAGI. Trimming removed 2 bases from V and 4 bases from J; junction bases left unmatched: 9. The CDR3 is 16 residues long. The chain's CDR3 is CASSYELDRAFYGYTF. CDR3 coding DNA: TGTGCCAGCAGTTACGAACTGGACAGGGCTTTCTATGGCTACACCTTC.

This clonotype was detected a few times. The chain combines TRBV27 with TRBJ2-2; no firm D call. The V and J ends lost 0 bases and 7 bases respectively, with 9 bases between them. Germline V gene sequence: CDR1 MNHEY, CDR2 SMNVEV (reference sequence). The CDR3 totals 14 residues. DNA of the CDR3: TGTGCCAGCAGTTTATCCCCCCGAGTCGGGGAGCTGTTTTTT. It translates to CASSLSPRVGELFF.

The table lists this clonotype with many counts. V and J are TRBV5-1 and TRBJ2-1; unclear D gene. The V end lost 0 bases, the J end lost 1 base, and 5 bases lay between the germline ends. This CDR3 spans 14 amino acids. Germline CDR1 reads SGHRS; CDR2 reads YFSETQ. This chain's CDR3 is CASSLGESYNEQFF. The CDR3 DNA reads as TGCGCCAGCAGCTTGGGAGAGTCCTACAATGAGCAGTTCTTC.

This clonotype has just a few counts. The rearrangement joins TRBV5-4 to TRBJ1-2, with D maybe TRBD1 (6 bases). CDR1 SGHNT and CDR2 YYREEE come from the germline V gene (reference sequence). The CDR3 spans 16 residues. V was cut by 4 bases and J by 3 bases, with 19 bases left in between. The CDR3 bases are TGTGCCAGCAGCCCAGGGGACACCGAGCCTCACTATGGCTACACCTTC. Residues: CASSPGDTEPHYGYTF.

The CDR3 nucleotides are TGTGCCAGCAGCTTAGGGCCAGGGAAGGGAGAGCAGTACTTC. Translation gives CASSLGPGKGEQYF. The rearrangement uses TRBV7-2 and TRBJ2-7; possibly TRBD1 for D (5 bases). V gave up 1 base and J gave up 7 bases, with 14 bases separating them. The CDR3 has 14 residues. The germline V gene encodes CDR1 SGHTA and CDR2 FQGNSA.

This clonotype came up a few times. This CDR3 reads CASSSTLGNSNQPQHF. The CDR3 region has the DNA TGTGCCAGCAGCTCTACTCTCGGGAATAGCAATCAGCCCCAGCATTTT. The chain employs TRBV7-2 and TRBJ1-5; D is ambiguous. The germline V and J ends were trimmed by 4 bases and 0 bases, with 13 bases remaining between them. Germline V lookup: CDR1 SGHTA, CDR2 FQGNSA. The CDR3 length is 16 residues.

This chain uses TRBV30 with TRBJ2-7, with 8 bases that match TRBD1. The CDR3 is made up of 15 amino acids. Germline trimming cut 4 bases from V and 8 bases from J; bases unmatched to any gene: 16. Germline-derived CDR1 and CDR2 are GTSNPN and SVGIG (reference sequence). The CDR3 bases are TGTGCCTGGACGTACAGACAGGGGTCTACGAGTAAGCAGTACTTC. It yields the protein CAWTYRQGSTSKQYF.

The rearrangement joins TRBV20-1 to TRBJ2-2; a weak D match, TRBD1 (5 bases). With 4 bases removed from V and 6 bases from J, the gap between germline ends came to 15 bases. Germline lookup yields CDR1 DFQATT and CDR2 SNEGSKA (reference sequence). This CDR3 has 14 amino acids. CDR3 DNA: TGCAGTGCTACCGACACCTCAGGGCCCGGGGAGCTGTTTTTT. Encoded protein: CSATDTSGPGELFF.

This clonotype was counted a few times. DNA of the CDR3: TGTGCCAGCAGCCTACATCTTTCACCCCTCCACTTT. This translates into CASSLHLSPLHF. The chain is built from TRBV7-2 and TRBJ1-6; no reliable D call. The CDR3 is 12 amino acids. V was cut by 5 bases and J by 9 bases, with 8 bases left in between. Germline-derived CDR1 and CDR2 are SGHTA and FQGNSA.

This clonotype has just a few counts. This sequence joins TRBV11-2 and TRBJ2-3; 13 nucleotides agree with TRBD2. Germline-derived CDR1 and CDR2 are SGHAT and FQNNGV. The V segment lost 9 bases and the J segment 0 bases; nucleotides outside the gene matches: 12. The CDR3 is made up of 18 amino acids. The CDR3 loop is CASQQGLAGVPSTDTQYF. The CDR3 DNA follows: TGTGCCAGTCAGCAAGGACTAGCGGGAGTGCCTAGCACAGATACGCAGTATTTT.

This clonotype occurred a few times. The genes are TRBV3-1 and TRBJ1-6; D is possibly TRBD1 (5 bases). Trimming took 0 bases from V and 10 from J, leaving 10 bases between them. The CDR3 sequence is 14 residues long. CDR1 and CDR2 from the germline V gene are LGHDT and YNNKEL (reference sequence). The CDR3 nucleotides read TGTGCCAGCAGCCAAGACAGGGTCACATCACCCCTCCACTTT. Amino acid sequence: CASSQDRVTSPLHF.

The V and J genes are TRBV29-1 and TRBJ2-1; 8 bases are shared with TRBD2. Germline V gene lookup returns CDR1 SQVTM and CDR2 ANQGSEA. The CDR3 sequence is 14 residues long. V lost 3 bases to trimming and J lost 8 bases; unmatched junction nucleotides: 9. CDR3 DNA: TGCAGCGTTGAGAGACGGCTAGCGGGCGATGAGCAGTTCTTC. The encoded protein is CSVERRLAGDEQFF.

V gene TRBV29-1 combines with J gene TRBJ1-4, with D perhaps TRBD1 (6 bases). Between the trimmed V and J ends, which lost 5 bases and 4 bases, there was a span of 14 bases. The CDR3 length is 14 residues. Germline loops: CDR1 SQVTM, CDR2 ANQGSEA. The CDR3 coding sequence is TGCAGCGTTTCTGGGGGGGCCGGTAATGAAAAACTGTTTTTT. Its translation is CSVSGGAGNEKLFF.

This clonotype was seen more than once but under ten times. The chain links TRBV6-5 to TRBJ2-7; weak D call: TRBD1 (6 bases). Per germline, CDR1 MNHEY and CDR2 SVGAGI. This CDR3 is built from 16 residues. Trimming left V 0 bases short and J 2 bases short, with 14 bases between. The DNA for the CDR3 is TGTGCCAGCAGTTACTCGGAACTACAGGGCGCCTACGAGCAGTACTTC. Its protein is CASSYSELQGAYEQYF.